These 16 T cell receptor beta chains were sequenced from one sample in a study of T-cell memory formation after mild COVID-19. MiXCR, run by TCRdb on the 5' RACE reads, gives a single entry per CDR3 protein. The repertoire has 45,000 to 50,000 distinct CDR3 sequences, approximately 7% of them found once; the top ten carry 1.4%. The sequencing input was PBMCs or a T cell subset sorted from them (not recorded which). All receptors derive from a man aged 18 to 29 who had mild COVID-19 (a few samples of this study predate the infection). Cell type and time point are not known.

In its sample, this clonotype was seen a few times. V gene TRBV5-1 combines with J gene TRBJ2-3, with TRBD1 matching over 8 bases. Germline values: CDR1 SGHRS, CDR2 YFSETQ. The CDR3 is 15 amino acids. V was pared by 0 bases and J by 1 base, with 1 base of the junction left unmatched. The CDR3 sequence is CASSLVGQGTDTQYF. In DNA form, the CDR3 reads TGCGCCAGCAGCTTGGTGGGACAGGGCACAGATACGCAGTATTTT. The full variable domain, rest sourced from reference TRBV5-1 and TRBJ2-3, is KAGVTQTPRYLIKTRGQQVTLSCSPISGHRSVSWYQQTPGQGLQFLFEYFSETQRNKGNFPGRFSGRQFSNSRSEMNVSTLELGDSALYLCASSLVGQGTDTQYFGPGTRLTVL.

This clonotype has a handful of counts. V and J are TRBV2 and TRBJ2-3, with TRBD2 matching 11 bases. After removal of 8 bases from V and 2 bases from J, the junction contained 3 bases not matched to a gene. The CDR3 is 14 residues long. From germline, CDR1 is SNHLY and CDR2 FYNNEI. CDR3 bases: TGTGCCAGCCGTAGCGGGGGGGACACAGATACGCAGTATTTT. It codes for CASRSGGDTDTQYF. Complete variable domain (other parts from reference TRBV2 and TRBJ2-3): EPEVTQTPSHQVTQMGQEVILRCVPISNHLYFYWYRQILGQKVEFLVSFYNNEISEKSEIFDDQFSVERPDGSNFTLKIRSTKLEDSAMYFCASRSGGDTDTQYFGPGTRLTVL.

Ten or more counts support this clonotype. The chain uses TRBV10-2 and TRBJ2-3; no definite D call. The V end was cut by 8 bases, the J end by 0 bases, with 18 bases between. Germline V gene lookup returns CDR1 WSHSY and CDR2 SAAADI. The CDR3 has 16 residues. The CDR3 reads CASFNPISGSTDTQYF. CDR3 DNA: TGCGCCAGCTTTAACCCAATTTCTGGGAGCACAGATACGCAGTATTTT.

Here the CDR3 DNA reads TGTGCCAGCAGCGTTTCTCAGGGAGATGAAAAACTGTTTTTT. It is translated as CASSVSQGDEKLFF. The genes are TRBV9 and TRBJ1-4, with a possible D match to TRBD1 (5 bases). CDR3 size: 14 residues. Trimming shortened V by 2 bases and J by 6 bases, and 11 bases separated the two germline ends. Germline V CDR1 and CDR2: SGDLS, YYNGEE.

The CDR3 bases are TGCGCCAGCAGCCAAGATATTGAGAACACTGAAGCTTTCTTT. Translation gives CASSQDIENTEAFF. The rearrangement joins TRBV4-1 to TRBJ1-1; D ambiguous. Germline V CDR1 and CDR2: MGHRA, YSYEKL. V lost 0 bases to trimming and J lost 1 base, with 6 bases between them. The CDR3 consists of 14 residues.

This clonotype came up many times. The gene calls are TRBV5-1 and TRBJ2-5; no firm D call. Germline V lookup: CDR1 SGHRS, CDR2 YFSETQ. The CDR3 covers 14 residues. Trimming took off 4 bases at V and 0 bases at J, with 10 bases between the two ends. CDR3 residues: CASSQRMYQETQYF. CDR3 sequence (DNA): TGCGCCAGCAGCCAACGGATGTACCAAGAGACCCAGTACTTC.

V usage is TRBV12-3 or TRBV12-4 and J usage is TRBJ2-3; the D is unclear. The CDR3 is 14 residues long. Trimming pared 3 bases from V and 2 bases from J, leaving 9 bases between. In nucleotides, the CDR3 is TGTGCCAGCAGTTTGAGCGTTCACACAGATACGCAGTATTTT. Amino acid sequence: CASSLSVHTDTQYF.

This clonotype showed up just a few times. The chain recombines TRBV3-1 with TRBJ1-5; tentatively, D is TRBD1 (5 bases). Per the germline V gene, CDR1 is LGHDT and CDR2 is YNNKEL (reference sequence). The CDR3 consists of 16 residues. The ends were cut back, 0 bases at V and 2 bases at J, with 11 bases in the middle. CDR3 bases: TGTGCCAGCAGCCAAGACGCTCGAGGGGGCAATCAGCCCCAGCATTTT. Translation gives CASSQDARGGNQPQHF.

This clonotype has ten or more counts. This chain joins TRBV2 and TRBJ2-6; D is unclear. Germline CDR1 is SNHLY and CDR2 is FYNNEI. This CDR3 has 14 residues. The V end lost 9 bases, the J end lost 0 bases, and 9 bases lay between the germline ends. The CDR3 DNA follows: TGTGCCAGTAGTTACATCTCTGGGGCCAACGTCCTGACTTTC. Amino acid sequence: CASSYISGANVLTF.

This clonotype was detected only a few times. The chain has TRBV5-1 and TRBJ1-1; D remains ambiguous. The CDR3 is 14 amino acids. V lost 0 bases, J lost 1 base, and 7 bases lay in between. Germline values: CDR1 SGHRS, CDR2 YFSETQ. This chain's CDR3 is CASSLDPANTEAFF. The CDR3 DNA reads TGCGCCAGCAGCTTGGACCCAGCGAACACTGAAGCTTTCTTT. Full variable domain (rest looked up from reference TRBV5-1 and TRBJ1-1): KAGVTQTPRYLIKTRGQQVTLSCSPISGHRSVSWYQQTPGQGLQFLFEYFSETQRNKGNFPGRFSGRQFSNSRSEMNVSTLELGDSALYLCASSLDPANTEAFFGQGTRLTVV.

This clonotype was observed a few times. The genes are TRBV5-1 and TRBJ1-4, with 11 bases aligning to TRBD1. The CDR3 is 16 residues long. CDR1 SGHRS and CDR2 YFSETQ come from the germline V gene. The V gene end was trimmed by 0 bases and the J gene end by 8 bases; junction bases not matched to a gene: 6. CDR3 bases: TGCGCCAGCAGCTTGGGATGGACAGGGGGCGAAGAAAAACTGTTTTTT. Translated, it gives CASSLGWTGGEEKLFF.

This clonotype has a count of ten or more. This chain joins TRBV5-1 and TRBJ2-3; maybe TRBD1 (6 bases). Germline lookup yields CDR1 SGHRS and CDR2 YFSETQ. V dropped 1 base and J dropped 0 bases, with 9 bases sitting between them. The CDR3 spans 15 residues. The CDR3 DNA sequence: TGCGCCAGCAGCTTGCCGACAGGTAGCACAGATACGCAGTATTTT. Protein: CASSLPTGSTDTQYF. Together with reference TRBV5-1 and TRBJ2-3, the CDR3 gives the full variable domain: KAGVTQTPRYLIKTRGQQVTLSCSPISGHRSVSWYQQTPGQGLQFLFEYFSETQRNKGNFPGRFSGRQFSNSRSEMNVSTLELGDSALYLCASSLPTGSTDTQYFGPGTRLTVL.

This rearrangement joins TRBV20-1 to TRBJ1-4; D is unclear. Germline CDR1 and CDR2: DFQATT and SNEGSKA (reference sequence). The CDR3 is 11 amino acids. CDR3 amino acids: CSTRRNEKLFF. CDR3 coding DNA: TGCAGCACCAGGAGGAATGAAAAACTGTTTTTT.

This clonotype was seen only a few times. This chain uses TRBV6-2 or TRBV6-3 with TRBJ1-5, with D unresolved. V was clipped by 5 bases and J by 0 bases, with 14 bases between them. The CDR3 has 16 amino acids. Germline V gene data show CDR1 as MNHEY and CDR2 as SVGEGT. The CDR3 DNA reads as TGTGCCAGCAGTGCCTACGAAGGGAATAGCAATCAGCCCCAGCATTTT. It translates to CASSAYEGNSNQPQHF.

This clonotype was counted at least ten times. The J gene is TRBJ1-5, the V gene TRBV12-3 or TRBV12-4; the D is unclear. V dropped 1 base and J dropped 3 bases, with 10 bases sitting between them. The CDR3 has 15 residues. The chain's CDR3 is CASSLGRQYNQPQHF. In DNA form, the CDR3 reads TGTGCCAGCAGTTTAGGCCGTCAGTACAATCAGCCCCAGCATTTT.

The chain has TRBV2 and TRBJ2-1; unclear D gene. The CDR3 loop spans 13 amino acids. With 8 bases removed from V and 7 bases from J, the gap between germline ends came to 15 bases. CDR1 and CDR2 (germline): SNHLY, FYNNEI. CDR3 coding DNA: TGTGCCAGCTCCCCCCTGGGTGGGAATGAGCAGTTCTTC. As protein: CASSPLGGNEQFF. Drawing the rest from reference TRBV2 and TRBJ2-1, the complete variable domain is EPEVTQTPSHQVTQMGQEVILRCVPISNHLYFYWYRQILGQKVEFLVSFYNNEISEKSEIFDDQFSVERPDGSNFTLKIRSTKLEDSAMYFCASSPLGGNEQFFGPGTRLTVL.